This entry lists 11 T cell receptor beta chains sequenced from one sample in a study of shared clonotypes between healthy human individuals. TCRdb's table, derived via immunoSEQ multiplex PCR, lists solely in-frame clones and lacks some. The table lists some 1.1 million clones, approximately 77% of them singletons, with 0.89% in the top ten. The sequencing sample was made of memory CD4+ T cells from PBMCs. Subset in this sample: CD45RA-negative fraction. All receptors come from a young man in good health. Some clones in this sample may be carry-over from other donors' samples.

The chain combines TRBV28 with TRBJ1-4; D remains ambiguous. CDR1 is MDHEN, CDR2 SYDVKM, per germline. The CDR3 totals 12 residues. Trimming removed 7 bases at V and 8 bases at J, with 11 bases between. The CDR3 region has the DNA TGTGCCAGCACCCGGGCTTGGGAAAAACTGTTTTTT. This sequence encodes CASTRAWEKLFF.

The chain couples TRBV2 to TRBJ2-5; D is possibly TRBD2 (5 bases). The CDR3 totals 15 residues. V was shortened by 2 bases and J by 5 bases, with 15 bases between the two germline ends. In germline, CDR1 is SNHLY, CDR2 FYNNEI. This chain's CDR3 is CASSEQSGTGETQYF. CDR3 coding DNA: TGTGCCAGCAGTGAACAAAGCGGTACCGGCGAGACCCAGTACTTC.

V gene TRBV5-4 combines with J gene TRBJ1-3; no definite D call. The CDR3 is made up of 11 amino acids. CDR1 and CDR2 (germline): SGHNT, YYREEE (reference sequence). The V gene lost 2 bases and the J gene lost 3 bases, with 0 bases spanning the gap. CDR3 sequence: CASSFGNTIYF. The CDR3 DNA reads TGTGCCAGCAGCTTTGGAAACACCATATATTTT.

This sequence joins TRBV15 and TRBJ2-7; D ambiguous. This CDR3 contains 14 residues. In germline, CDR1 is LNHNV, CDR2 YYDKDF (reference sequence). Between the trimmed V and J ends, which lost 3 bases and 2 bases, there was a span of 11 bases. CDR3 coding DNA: TGTGCCACCAGCAGGGAAGGGCGAGCCTACGAGCAGTACTTC. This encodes CATSREGRAYEQYF.

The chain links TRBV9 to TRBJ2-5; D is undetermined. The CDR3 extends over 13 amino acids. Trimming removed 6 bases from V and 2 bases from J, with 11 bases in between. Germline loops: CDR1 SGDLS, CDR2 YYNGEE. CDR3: CASIAPSQETQYF. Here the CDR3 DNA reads TGTGCCAGCATCGCCCCTAGTCAAGAGACCCAGTACTTC.

The CDR3 DNA follows: TGTGCCAGCAGCCGCGAGGAAGGACAGGGGCGGAACTATGGCTACACCTTC. It translates to CASSREEGQGRNYGYTF. The chain links TRBV7-8 to TRBJ1-2; 9 nucleotides match TRBD1. J gave up 2 bases and V 5 bases, and 12 bases lay outside the gene matches. The germline V gene encodes CDR1 SGHVS and CDR2 FQNEAQ. The CDR3 runs to 17 residues.

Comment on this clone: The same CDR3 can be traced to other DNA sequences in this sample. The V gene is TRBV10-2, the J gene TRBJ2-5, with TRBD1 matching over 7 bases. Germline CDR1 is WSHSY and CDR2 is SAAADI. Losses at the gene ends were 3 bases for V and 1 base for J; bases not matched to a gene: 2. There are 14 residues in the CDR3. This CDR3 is CASSDRGPQETQYF. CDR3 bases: TGCGCCAGCAGTGATAGGGGGCCCCAAGAGACCCAGTACTTC.

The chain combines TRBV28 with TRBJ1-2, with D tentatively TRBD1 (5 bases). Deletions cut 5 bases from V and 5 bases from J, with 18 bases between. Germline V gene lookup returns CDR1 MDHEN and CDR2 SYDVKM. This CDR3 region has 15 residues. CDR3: CASSPHSRGGYGYTF. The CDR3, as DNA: TGTGCCAGCAGTCCCCACTCGCGGGGGGGTTATGGCTACACCTTC.

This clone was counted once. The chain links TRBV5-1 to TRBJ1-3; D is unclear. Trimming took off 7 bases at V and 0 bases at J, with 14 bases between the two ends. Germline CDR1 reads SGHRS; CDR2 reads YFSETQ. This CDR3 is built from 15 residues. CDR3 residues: CASRADGVSGNTIYF. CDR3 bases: TGCGCCAGCCGAGCGGACGGAGTCTCTGGAAACACCATATATTTT.

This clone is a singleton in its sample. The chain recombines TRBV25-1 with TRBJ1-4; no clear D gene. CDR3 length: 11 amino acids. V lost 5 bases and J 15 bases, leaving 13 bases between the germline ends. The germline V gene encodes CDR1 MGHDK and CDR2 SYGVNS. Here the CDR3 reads CASSPGVRVFF. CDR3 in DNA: TGTGCCAGCAGTCCTGGGGTAAGGGTGTTTTTT.

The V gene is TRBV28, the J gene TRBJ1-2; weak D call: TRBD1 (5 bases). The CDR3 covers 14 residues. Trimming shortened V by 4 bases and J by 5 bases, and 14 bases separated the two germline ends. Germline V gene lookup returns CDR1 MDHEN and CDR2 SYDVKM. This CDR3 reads CASSSPPGPYGYTF. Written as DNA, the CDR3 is TGTGCCAGCAGTTCCCCGCCGGGGCCGTATGGCTACACCTTC.